This T cell receptor (beta chain) was sequenced in a study of CD8 T cells in ankylosing spondylitis. Points from the study as a whole: Reported data indicate significant enrichment of disease-linked clones within matched ankylosing spondylitis synovial fluid. A motif of fewer than ten highly homologous TCR beta variants was seen as apparently characteristic of ankylosing spondylitis blood.

This clonotype was seen repeatedly, ten times or more. What it binds is not known. Libraries of TCR beta came from quantitative 5'-RACE with molecular barcodes. TCRdb analysed the 5' RACE reads with MiXCR anew, one entry per CDR3 protein. The sample includes a few hundred thousand distinct CDR3 sequences, 6.5% to 10% of them seen just once. The sample consisted of blood, either unsorted or a sorted T cell fraction (not recorded which). The receptor was isolated from a male donor with ankylosing spondylitis.

The CDR3 spells CASSLEGTSGSLYEQYF. The CDR3 DNA follows: TGCGCCAGCAGCTTGGAGGGGACTAGCGGGAGCCTCTACGAGCAGTACTTC. The rearrangement uses TRBV5-1 and TRBJ2-7, with 14 bases lining up with TRBD2. V lost 0 bases and J lost 3; bases outside the gene matches: 5. CDR3 length: 17 residues. Germline V gene data show CDR1 as SGHRS and CDR2 as YFSETQ.